This TCR beta chain was sequenced in a study of post-analysis software for immune sequencing data. Study-wide results and caveats: There were five TRBV segments more frequent in patients than controls, and TRBV5-6, TRBV5-1 and TRBV20-1 were among them.

The TCR beta cDNA libraries contained unique molecular identifiers. T cells numbering 1 to 10 million yielded roughly 0.5 million cDNA molecules. MiXCR, run by TCRdb on the PCR reads, gives a single entry per CDR3 protein. The data hold about 620,000 distinct CDR3 sequences, with roughly 40% observed a single time. Concerning this clonotype itself: Its antigen remains unidentified.

The CDR3 extends over 17 amino acids. Germline loops: CDR1 MDHEN, CDR2 SYDVKM. V was cut by 2 bases and J by 9 bases, with 23 bases left in between. The gene calls are TRBV28 and TRBJ2-1; TRBD2 might be the D (6 bases). The receptor was isolated from a girl aged 5 to 17 with multiple sclerosis. Sample: blood. The chain's CDR3 is CASSLEGAAGQEGEQFF. The CDR3 coding sequence is TGTGCCAGCAGTTTAGAGGGCGCGGCAGGCCAGGAGGGTGAGCAGTTCTTC.